The 3 T cell receptor beta chains below all came from one sample that was sequenced in a study of CD8 T cells in Susac syndrome. cDNA came from approximately 0.5 to 1 ug RNA primed by random hexamers. TCRdb recomputed calls from the immunoSEQ multiplex PCR reads with MiXCR, one row per CDR3 protein. The sample includes 75,000 to 80,000 distinct CDR3 sequences, roughly 94% seen only once; the top ten take about 0.52%. Sequenced sample: CD8+ T cells from PBMCs. All receptors derive from a human donor with Susac syndrome.

V and J are TRBV7-9 and TRBJ2-2, with D hard to call. Germline loops: CDR1 SEHNR, CDR2 FQNEAQ (reference sequence). This CDR3 has 15 amino acids. V lost 4 bases, J lost 0 bases, and 9 bases lay in between. Here the CDR3 DNA reads TGTGCCAGCAGCTCCCGGGCCGCGAACACCGGGGAGCTGTTTTTT. This translates into CASSSRAANTGELFF.

The table lists this clonotype with a few counts. The chain couples TRBV4-1 to TRBJ2-3, with no clear D. The ends were cut back, 1 base at V and 5 bases at J, with 10 bases in the middle. The length of the CDR3 is 14 residues. Germline V gene sequence: CDR1 MGHRA, CDR2 YSYEKL. CDR3 sequence (DNA): TGCGCCAGCAGCCAAGCCGGTTCAGAAGATACGCAGTATTTT. It translates to CASSQAGSEDTQYF.

The rearrangement joins TRBV27 to TRBJ2-2, with 7 bases fitting TRBD1. The CDR3 covers 15 residues. Looked up from germline, CDR1 is MNHEY and CDR2 is SMNVEV (reference sequence). V trimming: 4 bases; J trimming: 3 bases; junction bases outside the gene matches: 5. CDR3: CASSSRQGDTGELFF. CDR3 in DNA: TGTGCCAGCAGTTCCCGACAGGGCGACACCGGGGAGCTGTTTTTT.